This TCR beta chain originates from a study of human T cells and chemical hapten exposure. As to time point: patch test 3, about 24 weeks after DPC sensitization. Treatment specified: therapeutic diphenylcyclopropenone sensitization with weekly scalp DPC. This CDR3 has 15 residues. Germline trimming cut 6 bases from V and 7 bases from J; bases unmatched to any gene: 11. Looked up from germline, CDR1 is MNHEY and CDR2 is SVGAGI. MiXCR, applied by TCRdb to the RACE reads, yields one record per CDR3 protein. The sample has 100,000 to 150,000 distinct CDR3 sequences; about 10% are singletons. This clonotype was observed a few times.

The sample here was whole blood, taken in connection with sensitization to the hapten diphenylcyclopropenone (DPC). The chain uses TRBV6-5 and TRBJ2-3, with 9 bases fitting TRBD2. This TCR was sampled from a woman between 50 and 59 years old with alopecia areata. Some clones in this sample may be carry-over from other donors' samples. CDR3 sequence reads: CASRPSSGDRNTQYF. In DNA form, the CDR3 reads TGTGCCAGCAGACCTTCTAGCGGGGACAGAAATACGCAGTATTTT.